This T cell receptor beta chain was documented in a study of blood T cells in healthy people across ages. The authors ran a second PCR of about 6 to 12 cycles using a sample-barcoded 5' primer and a J-beta primer mix. TCRdb processed the 5' RACE reads anew with MiXCR; each CDR3 protein has one entry. The data show fewer than 1,000,000 distinct CDR3 sequences, under 45% seen once. Study-wide results and caveats: Higher diversity, along with more naive CD4+ cells, distinguished long-lived donors from aged donors.

In the case of this clonotype: Its antigen is unidentified.

Germline lookup yields CDR1 SNHLY and CDR2 FYNNEI. The CDR3 runs to 14 residues. V was shortened by 8 bases and J by 8 bases, with 21 bases between the two germline ends. The genes are TRBV2 and TRBJ1-1; D possibly corresponds to TRBD1 (6 bases). This TCR was sampled from a man aged 60 to 75 in good health. What was sequenced was blood. The CDR3 DNA reads TGTGCCAGCTCCCTTGGGGGGGCGCCTAGGGAAGCTTTCTTT. Residues: CASSLGGAPREAFF.